These 23 T cell receptor beta chains came from one sample sequenced in a study of blood T cell repertoires in COVID-19. Profiling relied on immunoSEQ multiplex PCR, and the TCRdb table lists in-frame clones only, not all of them. The profile shows about 170,000 clones, less than 85% of them singletons. Input material: PBMCs or T cells enriched from blood (not recorded which). The receptors come from a man between 50 and 59 years old who had recovered from COVID-19.

The J gene is TRBJ2-2, the V gene TRBV7-2; a possible D gene is TRBD1 (7 bases). With 1 base removed from V and 4 bases from J, the gap between germline ends came to 10 bases. This CDR3 is built from 15 residues. Germline V gives CDR1 SGHTA, CDR2 FQGNSA. The chain's CDR3 is CASSLGRGRTGELFF. The CDR3 DNA reads as TGTGCCAGCAGCTTAGGGAGGGGGCGCACCGGGGAGCTGTTTTTT. Together with reference TRBV7-2 and TRBJ2-2, the CDR3 gives the full variable domain: GAGVSQSPSNKVTEKGKDVELRCDPISGHTALYWYRQSLGQGLEFLIYFQGNSAPDKSGLPSDRFSAERTGGSVSTLTIQRTQQEDSAVYLCASSLGRGRTGELFFGEGSRLTVL.

J is TRBJ1-5 and V is TRBV12-5; 7 bases agree with TRBD1. J lost 5 bases, V lost 6 bases, and 4 bases had no gene match. Germline lookup yields CDR1 LGHNT and CDR2 FRNRAP. CDR3 length: 13 residues. The CDR3 loop reads CASGRGLDQPQHF. CDR3 in DNA: TGTGCTAGTGGGAGGGGGCTGGATCAGCCCCAGCATTTT.

V usage is TRBV16 and J usage is TRBJ1-6; no clear D gene. The V gene lost 4 bases and the J gene lost 3 bases, with 7 bases spanning the gap. Germline V gives CDR1 KGHSY, CDR2 FQNENV. This CDR3 region has 14 residues. This CDR3 reads CASSPSIYNSPLHF. DNA for the CDR3: TGTGCCAGCAGCCCATCTATCTATAATTCACCCCTCCACTTT. The full variable domain, rest sourced from reference TRBV16 and TRBJ1-6, is GEEVAQTPKHLVRGEGQKAKLYCAPIKGHSYVFWYQQVLKNEFKFLISFQNENVFDETGMPKERFSAKCLPNSPCSLEIQATKLEDSAVYFCASSPSIYNSPLHFGNGTRLTVT.

This chain connects TRBV6-5 to TRBJ1-1; D unresolved. There are 12 residues in the CDR3. Germline CDR1 MNHEY, CDR2 SVGAGI. Trimming cost V 5 bases and J 4 bases, with 8 bases left between them. The CDR3 loop is CASSPRRTEAFF. For the CDR3, the DNA is TGTGCCAGCAGTCCCAGGCGCACTGAAGCTTTCTTT.

This chain joins TRBV28 and TRBJ1-5, with D unresolved. Trimming left V 0 bases short and J 2 bases short, with 8 bases between. The germline V gene encodes CDR1 MDHEN and CDR2 SYDVKM. The CDR3 is 15 amino acids. The CDR3 DNA follows: TGTGCCAGCAGTTTATGGCGGGGAGGCAATCAGCCCCAGCATTTT. Translated, it gives CASSLWRGGNQPQHF.

CDR3 DNA sequence: TGTGCCACCAGCAGAGATCGGGGGGCCGGTCCCACCGGGGAGCTGTTTTTT. Translated: CATSRDRGAGPTGELFF. V and J are TRBV15 and TRBJ2-2, with a tentative D call TRBD2 (7 bases). The CDR3 runs 17 residues. V lost 0 bases and J lost 4, with 15 bases in between. Germline CDR1 and CDR2: LNHNV and YYDKDF (reference sequence).

V gene TRBV4-1 combines with J gene TRBJ2-3, with D tentatively TRBD2 (6 bases). Between the trimmed V and J ends, which lost 3 bases and 14 bases, there was a span of 18 bases. There are 13 residues in the CDR3. In germline, CDR1 is MGHRA, CDR2 YSYEKL. The CDR3 DNA sequence: TGCGCCAGCAGCCAGTTCGGGCTAGCGCTTAGGTATTTT. This encodes CASSQFGLALRYF.

The V call is TRBV4-3, the J call TRBJ2-1, with 8 nucleotides matching TRBD1. CDR3 size: 15 residues. Germline V gene data show CDR1 as LGHNA and CDR2 as YSLEER. The ends lost 6 bases at V and 7 bases at J; junction bases unmatched: 11. In DNA, the CDR3 is TGCGCCAGCAGTCCCACGGCAGGGGGCGAAAATGAGCAGTTCTTC. It yields the protein CASSPTAGGENEQFF.

This clone showed up just a few times. This chain links TRBV5-1 with TRBJ2-6; D possibly corresponds to TRBD1 (5 bases). The CDR3 length is 17 residues. Deletions cut 4 bases from V and 2 bases from J, with 16 bases between. Germline CDR1 is SGHRS and CDR2 is YFSETQ. DNA of the CDR3: TGCGCCAGCAGCGAAGCACCCAGGGTGGCTGGGGCCAACGTCCTGACTTTC. This encodes CASSEAPRVAGANVLTF.

DNA for the CDR3: TGCGCCAGCAGCACAGGACAGGTCCCAGGCACAGATACGCAGTATTTT. This translates into CASSTGQVPGTDTQYF. The chain has TRBV5-1 and TRBJ2-3; TRBD1 matches 7 bases. This CDR3 comprises 16 residues. V lost 4 bases to trimming and J lost 1 base; unmatched junction nucleotides: 9. Germline V gene sequence: CDR1 SGHRS, CDR2 YFSETQ.

V usage is TRBV28 and J usage is TRBJ1-2; 8 bases fit TRBD1. The germline CDR1 and CDR2 sequences are MDHEN and SYDVKM. CDR3 length: 13 amino acids. Unmatched junction bases numbered 8, after V lost 6 bases and J lost 8 bases. The CDR3 DNA reads as TGTGCCAGCAGGGTTGACAGGGGAGAAGGCTACACCTTC. The encoded protein is CASRVDRGEGYTF.

This chain joins TRBV18 and TRBJ2-3, with D possibly being TRBD2 (6 bases). The CDR3 has 17 amino acids. The germline CDR1 and CDR2 sequences are KGHSH and LQKENI. The V gene lost 0 bases and the J gene lost 0 bases, with 13 bases spanning the gap. DNA of the CDR3: TGTGCCAGCTCACCACCGGAGGGGCAGGGTAGCACAGATACGCAGTATTTT. Protein: CASSPPEGQGSTDTQYF. Full variable domain (missing parts from reference TRBV18 and TRBJ2-3): NAGVMQNPRHLVRRRGQEARLRCSPMKGHSHVYWYRQLPEEGLKFMVYLQKENIIDESGMPKERFSAEFPKEGPSILRIQQVVRGDSAAYFCASSPPEGQGSTDTQYFGPGTRLTVL.

This clone showed up just once. The chain employs TRBV6-6 and TRBJ1-2; maybe TRBD1 (6 bases). This CDR3 region has 14 residues. Trimming left V 0 bases short and J 8 bases short, with 13 bases between. Germline CDR1 reads MNHNY; CDR2 reads SVGAGI (reference sequence). Written as DNA, the CDR3 is TGTGCCAGCAGTTACTCGAATGGGGGCGGCGGCTACACCTTC. This gives the protein CASSYSNGGGGYTF.

This chain connects TRBV6-5 to TRBJ2-7; a possible D gene is TRBD2 (6 bases). CDR3 length equals 14 residues. Looked up from germline, CDR1 is MNHEY and CDR2 is SVGAGI. Trimming cost V 0 bases and J 4 bases, with 10 bases left between them. The chain's CDR3 is CASSYSGGGYEQYF. DNA for the CDR3: TGTGCCAGCAGTTACTCCGGGGGTGGATACGAGCAGTACTTC.

The chain recombines TRBV5-4 with TRBJ1-2; a weak D match, TRBD1 (5 bases). Germline loops: CDR1 SGHNT, CDR2 YYREEE (reference sequence). Trimming left V 6 bases short and J 0 bases short, with 15 bases between. The CDR3 is 15 amino acids. The CDR3 loop reads CASTQSGGANYGYTF. CDR3 in DNA: TGTGCCAGCACCCAGTCCGGGGGAGCTAACTATGGCTACACCTTC. Filled out from reference TRBV5-4 and TRBJ1-2, the complete variable domain reads ETGVTQSPTHLIKTRGQQVTLRCSSQSGHNTVSWYQQALGQGPQFIFQYYREEENGRGNFPPRFSGLQFPNYSSELNVNALELDDSALYLCASTQSGGANYGYTFGSGTRLTVV.

The rearrangement uses TRBV24-1 and TRBJ1-2, with 7 bases that match TRBD1. The CDR3 is 16 residues long. J was trimmed by 4 bases and V by 3 bases; bases with no gene match: 10. Germline values: CDR1 KGHDR, CDR2 SFDVKD. The CDR3, as DNA: TGTGCCACCAGTGATGTGGACAGGCCGGGGAGCTATGGCTACACCTTC. This gives the protein CATSDVDRPGSYGYTF.

V is TRBV3-1 (or the pseudogene TRBV3-2) and J is TRBJ2-1, with 7 bases fitting TRBD2. CDR3 size: 15 residues. The germline gives CDR1 LGHDT, CDR2 YNNKEL (reference sequence). The V gene end was trimmed by 5 bases and the J gene end by 6 bases; junction bases not matched to a gene: 10. The CDR3 loop is CASSFRSGTTNEQFF. DNA for the CDR3: TGTGCCAGCAGCTTTCGCTCCGGGACTACCAATGAGCAGTTCTTC.

J is TRBJ2-5 and V is TRBV4-1; perhaps TRBD1 as D (6 bases). Germline-derived CDR1 and CDR2 are MGHRA and YSYEKL. Trimming removed 6 bases at V and 4 bases at J, with 15 bases between. The CDR3 is 14 amino acids. CDR3 amino acids: CASSRSGARETQYF. The DNA of the CDR3 is TGCGCCAGCAGTAGGTCAGGGGCTCGAGAGACCCAGTACTTC.

The chain employs TRBV7-8 and TRBJ1-5, with D hard to call. The CDR3 consists of 15 residues. CDR1 and CDR2 from the germline V gene are SGHVS and FQNEAQ. V gave up 0 bases and J gave up 3 bases, with 9 bases separating them. CDR3 nucleotide sequence: TGTGCCAGCAGCTTAGCGCTAACCTTCAATCAGCCCCAGCATTTT. It codes for CASSLALTFNQPQHF.

As for this clone: The sample holds other DNA sequences that translate to the same CDR3. J is TRBJ2-2 and V is TRBV7-9; D is perhaps TRBD2 (5 bases). The V and J ends lost 4 bases and 1 base respectively, with 10 bases between them. The germline V gene encodes CDR1 SEHNR and CDR2 FQNEAQ (reference sequence). The CDR3 is 15 amino acids. Here the CDR3 DNA reads TGTGCCAGCAGCTCGAGTGGAGGGAACACCGGGGAGCTGTTTTTT. It codes for CASSSSGGNTGELFF.

This chain uses TRBV18 with TRBJ1-4; 7 nucleotides agree with TRBD1. V was pared by 3 bases and J by 3 bases, with 4 bases of the junction left unmatched. The CDR3 loop spans 15 amino acids. The germline gives CDR1 KGHSH, CDR2 LQKENI. The CDR3 region has the DNA TGTGCCAGCTCACCGGGGGACAGCTCTAATGAAAAACTGTTTTTT. It is translated as CASSPGDSSNEKLFF.

The chain recombines TRBV6-5 with TRBJ1-5; possible D gene TRBD1, 5 bases. CDR1 and CDR2 (germline): MNHEY, SVGAGI. V lost 4 bases, J lost 6 bases, and 16 bases lay in between. The CDR3 loop spans 15 amino acids. CDR3 nucleotides: TGTGCCAGCAGTTCGGGACTTTCTGGGGCTCAGCCCCAGCATTTT. Translation: CASSSGLSGAQPQHF.

This sequence joins TRBV29-1 and TRBJ1-1; 7 bases match TRBD1. The V segment lost 3 bases and the J segment 1 base; nucleotides outside the gene matches: 11. There are 16 residues in the CDR3. Germline V CDR1 and CDR2: SQVTM, ANQGSEA. As DNA, the CDR3 is TGCAGCGTTGATTCGGGGAGGACAGGAGGGAACACTGAAGCTTTCTTT. This translates into CSVDSGRTGGNTEAFF. The full variable domain, rest sourced from reference TRBV29-1 and TRBJ1-1, is SAVISQKPSRDICQRGTSLTIQCQVDSQVTMMFWYRQQPGQSLTLIATANQGSEATYESGFVIDKFPISRPNLTFSTLTVSNMSPEDSSIYLCSVDSGRTGGNTEAFFGQGTRLTVV.